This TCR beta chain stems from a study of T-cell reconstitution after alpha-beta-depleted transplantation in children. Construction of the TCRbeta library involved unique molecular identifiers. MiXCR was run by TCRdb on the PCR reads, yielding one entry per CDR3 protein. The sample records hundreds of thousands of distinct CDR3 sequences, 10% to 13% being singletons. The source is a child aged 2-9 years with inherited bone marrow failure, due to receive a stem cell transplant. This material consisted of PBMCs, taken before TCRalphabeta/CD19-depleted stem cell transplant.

Here the CDR3 reads CASTKTLPYEQYF. Here the CDR3 DNA reads TGTGCCAGCACAAAGACTCTCCCCTACGAGCAGTACTTC. The chain couples TRBV28 to TRBJ2-7, with D unclear. V shed 7 bases and J shed 2 bases, with 12 bases lying between them. The CDR3 sequence is 13 residues long. Germline assignment: CDR1 MDHEN and CDR2 SYDVKM.